Shown below are 8 T cell receptor beta chains from a single sample sequenced in a study of cytomegalovirus exposure and HLA in healthy donors. In the PCR, 60 Vbeta and 13 Jbeta primers were used. Libraries were prepared by immunoSEQ multiplex PCR; TCRdb keeps only in-frame clonotypes and omits some of them. The table includes over 130,000 clones, over 60% detected once. The specimen was PBMCs. The receptor set was obtained from a woman aged 55-70 years in good health and CMV-seronegative.

The V call is TRBV25-1, the J call TRBJ1-6, with D possibly TRBD1 on 5 matching bases. The germline V and J ends were trimmed by 4 bases and 7 bases, with 14 bases remaining between them. Germline V lookup: CDR1 MGHDK, CDR2 SYGVNS. The CDR3 is made up of 15 amino acids. The CDR3 DNA is TGTGCCAGCAGTGCACCGGGACTCCCGAATTCACCCCTCCACTTT. It specifies CASSAPGLPNSPLHF.

The rearrangement links TRBV11-2 to TRBJ2-1; 9 bases map to TRBD1. V trimming: 4 bases; J trimming: 6 bases; junction bases outside the gene matches: 7. Per the germline V gene, CDR1 is SGHAT and CDR2 is FQNNGV. The CDR3 length is 15 residues. The CDR3 loop reads CASSSEDRGFNEQFF. CDR3 in DNA: TGTGCCAGCAGCTCCGAAGACAGGGGGTTCAATGAGCAGTTCTTC.

The rearrangement uses TRBV10-3 and TRBJ1-2; perhaps TRBD1 as D (6 bases). The V end was cut by 7 bases, the J end by 4 bases, with 13 bases between. CDR1 is ENHRY and CDR2 is SYGVKD in the germline V gene. There are 13 residues in the CDR3. The CDR3, as DNA: TGTGCCATCAAAACAGGGCCCGGCTATGGCTACACCTTC. It is translated as CAIKTGPGYGYTF.

This chain joins TRBV5-1 and TRBJ1-1; D remains unclear. Germline CDR1 reads SGHRS; CDR2 reads YFSETQ. The CDR3 is 11 amino acids. With 0 bases removed from V and 8 bases from J, the gap between germline ends came to 5 bases. CDR3 sequence reads: CASSLGREAFF. The CDR3 DNA is TGCGCCAGCAGCTTGGGGAGGGAAGCTTTCTTT.

V and J are TRBV7-9 and TRBJ2-7; the match to TRBD1 covers 8 bases. The CDR3 has 13 residues. Germline CDR1 is SEHNR and CDR2 is FQNEAQ (reference sequence). Trimming cost V 3 bases and J 7 bases; bases outside gene matches: 5. The CDR3 DNA sequence: TGTGCCAGCAGCTTGACAGGGGCAGTGGAGCAGTACTTC. Its protein is CASSLTGAVEQYF.

Comments on this clone: The junction and the germline gene differ at one end; a read error may be behind it. This chain uses TRBV5-8 with TRBJ2-7; D perhaps matches TRBD1 (5 bases). Germline V gene lookup returns CDR1 SGHTS and CDR2 YDEGEE. This CDR3 has 15 amino acids. CDR3 amino acids: CASSFLTQTVYERYF. The CDR3, as DNA: TGTGCCAGCAGCTTTTTGACACAGACAGTCTACGAGCGGTACTTC.

The genes are TRBV29-1 and TRBJ2-7; TRBD2 matches 8 bases. CDR1 and CDR2 (germline): SQVTM, ANQGSEA. The CDR3 extends over 15 amino acids. The V and J ends lost 4 bases and 7 bases, in that order; junction bases with no gene match: 15. In DNA, the CDR3 is TGCAGCGTTGGTGGGATAGCGGGATCGGCGCGGGAGCAGTACTTC. It translates to CSVGGIAGSAREQYF.

This clone was picked up a small number of times. This chain joins TRBV29-1 and TRBJ1-1; weak D call: TRBD1 (6 bases). V was clipped by 6 bases and J by 0 bases, with 11 bases between them. Germline CDR1 reads SQVTM; CDR2 reads ANQGSEA. The CDR3 has 13 residues. In nucleotides, the CDR3 is TGCAGCGTACGCAGGGGAATGAACACTGAAGCTTTCTTT. Translated, it gives CSVRRGMNTEAFF.